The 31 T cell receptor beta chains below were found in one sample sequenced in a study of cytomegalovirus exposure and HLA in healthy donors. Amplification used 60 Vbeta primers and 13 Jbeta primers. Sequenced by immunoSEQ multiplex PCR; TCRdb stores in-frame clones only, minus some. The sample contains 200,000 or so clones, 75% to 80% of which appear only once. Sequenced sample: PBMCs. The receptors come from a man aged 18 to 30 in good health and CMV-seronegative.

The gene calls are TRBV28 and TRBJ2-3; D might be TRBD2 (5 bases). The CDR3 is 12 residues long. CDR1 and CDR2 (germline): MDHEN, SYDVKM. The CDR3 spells CASGVSTDTQYF. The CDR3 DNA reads TGTGCGTCCGGGGTCAGCACAGATACGCAGTATTTT.

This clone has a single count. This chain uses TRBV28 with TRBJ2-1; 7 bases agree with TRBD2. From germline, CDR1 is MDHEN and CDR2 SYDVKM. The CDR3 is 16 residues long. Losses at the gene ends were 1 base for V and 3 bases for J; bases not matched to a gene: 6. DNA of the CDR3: TGTGCCAGCAGTTTATTGGAGGGGAGGGACTACAATGAGCAGTTCTTC. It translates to CASSLLEGRDYNEQFF.

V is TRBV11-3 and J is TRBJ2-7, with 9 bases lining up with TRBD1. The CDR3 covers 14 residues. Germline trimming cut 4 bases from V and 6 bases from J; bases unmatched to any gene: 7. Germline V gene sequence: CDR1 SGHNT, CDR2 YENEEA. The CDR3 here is CASSSQGTGREQYF. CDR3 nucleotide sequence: TGTGCCAGCAGCTCCCAGGGGACAGGGCGCGAGCAGTACTTC.

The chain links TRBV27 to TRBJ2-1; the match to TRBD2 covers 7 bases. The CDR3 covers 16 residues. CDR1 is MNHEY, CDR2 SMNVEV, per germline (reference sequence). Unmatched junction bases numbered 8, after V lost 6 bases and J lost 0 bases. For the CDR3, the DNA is TGTGCCAGCAGACCAGTTGGGACTACCTCCTACAATGAGCAGTTCTTC. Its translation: CASRPVGTTSYNEQFF.

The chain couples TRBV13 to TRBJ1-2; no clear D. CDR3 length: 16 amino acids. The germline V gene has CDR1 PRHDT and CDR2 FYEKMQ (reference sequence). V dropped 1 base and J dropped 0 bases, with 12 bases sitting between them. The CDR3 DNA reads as TGTGCCAGCAGCTTAGTTGTGGCCTCAGCTAACTATGGCTACACCTTC. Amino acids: CASSLVVASANYGYTF.

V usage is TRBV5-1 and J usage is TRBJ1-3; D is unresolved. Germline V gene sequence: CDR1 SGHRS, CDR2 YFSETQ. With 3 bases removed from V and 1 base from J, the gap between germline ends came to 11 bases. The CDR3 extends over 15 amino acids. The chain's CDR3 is CASSSGGLSGNTIYF. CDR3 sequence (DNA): TGCGCCAGCAGCTCGGGAGGGTTATCTGGAAACACCATATATTTT.

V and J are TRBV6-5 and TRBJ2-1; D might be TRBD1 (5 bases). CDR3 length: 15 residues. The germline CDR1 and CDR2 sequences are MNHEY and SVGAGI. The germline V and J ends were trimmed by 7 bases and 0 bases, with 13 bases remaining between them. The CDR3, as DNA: TGTGCCAGCACCCTGACAGCAAGCTCCTACAATGAGCAGTTCTTC. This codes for CASTLTASSYNEQFF.

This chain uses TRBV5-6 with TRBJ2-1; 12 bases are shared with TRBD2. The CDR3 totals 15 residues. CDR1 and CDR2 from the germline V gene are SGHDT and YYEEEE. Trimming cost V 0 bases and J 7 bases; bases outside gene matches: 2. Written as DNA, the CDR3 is TGTGCCAGCAGCTTGGCAACTAGCGGGGGGAATGAGCAGTTCTTC. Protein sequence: CASSLATSGGNEQFF.

CDR3 DNA: TGTGCCACCAGCAGAGATCGGCAGGCCTTCTCTGGGGCCAACGTCCTGACTTTC. This sequence encodes CATSRDRQAFSGANVLTF. J is TRBJ2-6 and V is TRBV15; no clear D gene. Germline CDR1 is LNHNV and CDR2 is YYDKDF (reference sequence). The CDR3 contains 18 residues. V was pared by 0 bases and J by 0 bases, with 12 bases between.

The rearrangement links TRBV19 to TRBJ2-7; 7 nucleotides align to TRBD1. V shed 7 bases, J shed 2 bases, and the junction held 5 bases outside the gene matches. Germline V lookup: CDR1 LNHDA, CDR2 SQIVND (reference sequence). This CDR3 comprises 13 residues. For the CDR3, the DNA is TGTGCCAGTATGGGACAGAACCCCTACGAGCAGTACTTC. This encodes CASMGQNPYEQYF.

The CDR3 region is CASSLIRDRNEKLFF. CDR3 DNA: TGTGCCAGCAGCTTAATACGGGACAGAAATGAAAAACTGTTTTTT. The rearrangement joins TRBV7-9 to TRBJ1-4, with TRBD1 matching 7 bases. J was trimmed by 5 bases and V by 2 bases; bases with no gene match: 5. Looked up from germline, CDR1 is SEHNR and CDR2 is FQNEAQ (reference sequence). The CDR3 contains 15 residues.

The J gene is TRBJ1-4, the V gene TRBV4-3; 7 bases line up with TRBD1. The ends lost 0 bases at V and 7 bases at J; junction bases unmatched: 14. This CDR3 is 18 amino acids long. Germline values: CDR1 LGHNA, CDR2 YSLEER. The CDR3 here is CASSQDSRDRDLGEKLFF. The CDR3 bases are TGCGCCAGCAGCCAAGACAGCCGCGACAGGGATTTAGGTGAAAAACTGTTTTTT.

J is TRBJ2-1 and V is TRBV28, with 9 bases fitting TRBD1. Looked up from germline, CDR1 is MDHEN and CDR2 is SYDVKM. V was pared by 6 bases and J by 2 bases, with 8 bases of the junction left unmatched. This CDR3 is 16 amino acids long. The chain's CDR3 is CASRHGQGLPYNEQFF. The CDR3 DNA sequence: TGTGCCAGCAGACACGGACAGGGGTTACCCTACAATGAGCAGTTCTTC.

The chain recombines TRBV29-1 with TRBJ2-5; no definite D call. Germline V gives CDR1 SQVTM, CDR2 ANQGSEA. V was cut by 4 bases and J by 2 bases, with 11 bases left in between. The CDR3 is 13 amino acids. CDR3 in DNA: TGCAGCGTTGTAATGGTACAGCAAGAGACCCAGTACTTC. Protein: CSVVMVQQETQYF.

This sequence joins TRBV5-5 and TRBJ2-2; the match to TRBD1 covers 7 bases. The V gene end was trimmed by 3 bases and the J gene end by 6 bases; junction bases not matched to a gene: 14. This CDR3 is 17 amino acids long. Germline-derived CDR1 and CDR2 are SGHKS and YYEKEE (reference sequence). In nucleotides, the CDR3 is TGTGCCAGCAGCTCTTCCCGACAGGGATATTCAGCCGGGGAGCTGTTTTTT. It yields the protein CASSSSRQGYSAGELFF.

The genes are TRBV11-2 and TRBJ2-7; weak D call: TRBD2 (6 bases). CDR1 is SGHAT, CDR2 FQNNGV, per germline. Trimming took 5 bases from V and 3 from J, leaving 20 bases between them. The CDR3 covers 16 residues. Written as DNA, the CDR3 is TGTGCCAGCAGCCCACCCGGCGGGGAGAGGATCTACGAGCAGTACTTC. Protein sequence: CASSPPGGERIYEQYF.

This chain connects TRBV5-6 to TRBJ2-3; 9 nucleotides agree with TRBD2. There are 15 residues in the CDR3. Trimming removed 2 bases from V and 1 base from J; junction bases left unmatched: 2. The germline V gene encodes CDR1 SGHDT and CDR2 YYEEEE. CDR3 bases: TGTGCCAGCAGCTTATTAGCGGGAGGCACAGATACGCAGTATTTT. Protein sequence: CASSLLAGGTDTQYF.

The CDR3 DNA follows: TGTGCCAGTAGTATCACCTCGGGGGGACAAGAGACCCAGTACTTC. Its protein is CASSITSGGQETQYF. J is TRBJ2-5 and V is TRBV19; 7 bases are shared with TRBD2. Germline lookup yields CDR1 LNHDA and CDR2 SQIVND (reference sequence). The trim removed 3 bases at V and 2 bases at J, leaving 6 bases unmatched. This CDR3 spans 15 amino acids. The variable domain in full, completed from reference TRBV19 and TRBJ2-5, reads DGGITQSPKYLFRKEGQNVTLSCEQNLNHDAMYWYRQDPGQGLRLIYYSQIVNDFQKGDIAEGYSVSREKKESFPLTVTSAQKNPTAFYLCASSITSGGQETQYFGPGTRLLVL.

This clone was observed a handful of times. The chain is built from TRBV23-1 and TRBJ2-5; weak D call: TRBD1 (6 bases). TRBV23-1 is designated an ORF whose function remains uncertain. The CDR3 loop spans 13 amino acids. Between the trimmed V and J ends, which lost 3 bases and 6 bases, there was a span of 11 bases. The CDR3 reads CASSHDRRKTQYF. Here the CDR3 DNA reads TGCGCCAGCAGTCACGACAGGAGGAAGACCCAGTACTTC.

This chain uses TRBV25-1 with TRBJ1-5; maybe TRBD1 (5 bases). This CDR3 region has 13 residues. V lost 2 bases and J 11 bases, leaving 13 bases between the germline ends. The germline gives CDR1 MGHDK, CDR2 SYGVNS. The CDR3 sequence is CASSEVGGGTQHF. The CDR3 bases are TGTGCCAGCAGTGAAGTAGGCGGGGGGACCCAGCATTTT.

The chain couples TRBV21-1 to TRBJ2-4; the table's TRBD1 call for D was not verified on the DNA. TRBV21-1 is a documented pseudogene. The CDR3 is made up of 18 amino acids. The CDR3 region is CASSRRDRESPAKNIQYF. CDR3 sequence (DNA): TGTGCCAGCAGCAGGAGGGACAGGGAAAGCCCAGCCAAAAACATTCAGTACTTC.

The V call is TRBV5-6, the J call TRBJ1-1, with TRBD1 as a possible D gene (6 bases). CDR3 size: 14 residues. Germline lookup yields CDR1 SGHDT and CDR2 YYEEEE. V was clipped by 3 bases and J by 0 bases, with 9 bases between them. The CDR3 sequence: CASSWTELNTEAFF. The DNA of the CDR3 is TGTGCCAGCAGCTGGACAGAGCTGAACACTGAAGCTTTCTTT.

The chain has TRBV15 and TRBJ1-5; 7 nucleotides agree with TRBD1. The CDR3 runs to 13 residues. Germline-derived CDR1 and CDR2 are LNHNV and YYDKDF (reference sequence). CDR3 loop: CATGTANNQPQHF. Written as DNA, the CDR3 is TGTGCTACGGGGACAGCTAATAATCAGCCCCAGCATTTT.

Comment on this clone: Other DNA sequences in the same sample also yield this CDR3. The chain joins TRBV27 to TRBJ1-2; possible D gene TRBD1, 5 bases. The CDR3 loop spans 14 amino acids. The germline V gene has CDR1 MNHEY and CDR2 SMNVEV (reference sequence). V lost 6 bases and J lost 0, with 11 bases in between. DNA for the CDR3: TGTGCCAGCAGGACCTCGACAGCTAACTATGGCTACACCTTC. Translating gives CASRTSTANYGYTF.

The CDR3 coding sequence is TGTGCCTGGAACAGGGGGCCCACTGAAGCTTTCTTT. Its translation is CAWNRGPTEAFF. V is TRBV30 and J is TRBJ1-1, with 9 bases aligning to TRBD1. From germline, CDR1 is GTSNPN and CDR2 SVGIG (reference sequence). This CDR3 spans 12 amino acids. Germline trimming cut 4 bases from V and 4 bases from J; bases unmatched to any gene: 1.

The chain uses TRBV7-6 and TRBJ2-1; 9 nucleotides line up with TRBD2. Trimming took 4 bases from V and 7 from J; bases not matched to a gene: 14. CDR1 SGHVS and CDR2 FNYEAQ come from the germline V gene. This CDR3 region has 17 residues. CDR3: CASSSVWTSAQSNEQFF. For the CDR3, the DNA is TGTGCCAGCAGCTCTGTTTGGACTAGCGCCCAGAGTAATGAGCAGTTCTTC.

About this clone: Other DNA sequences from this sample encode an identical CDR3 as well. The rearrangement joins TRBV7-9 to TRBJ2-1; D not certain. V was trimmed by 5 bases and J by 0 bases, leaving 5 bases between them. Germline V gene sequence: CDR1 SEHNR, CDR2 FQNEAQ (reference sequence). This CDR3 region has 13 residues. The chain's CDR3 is CASSLSSYNEQFF. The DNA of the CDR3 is TGTGCCAGCAGCCTGAGCTCCTACAATGAGCAGTTCTTC.

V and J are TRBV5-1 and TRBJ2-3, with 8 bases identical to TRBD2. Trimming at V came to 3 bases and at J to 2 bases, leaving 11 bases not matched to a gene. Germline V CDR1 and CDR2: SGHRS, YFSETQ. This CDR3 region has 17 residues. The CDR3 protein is CASSSPTAGGHTDTQYF. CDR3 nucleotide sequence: TGCGCCAGCAGCTCCCCCACTGCGGGGGGACACACAGATACGCAGTATTTT.

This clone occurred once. CDR3 bases: TGTGCCATCAGTGGGGGGGATACAACTAACACTGAAGCTTTCTTT. This codes for CAISGGDTTNTEAFF. V is TRBV10-3 and J is TRBJ1-1; D may be TRBD1 (5 bases). Looked up from germline, CDR1 is ENHRY and CDR2 is SYGVKD. The V end was cut by 4 bases, the J end by 2 bases, with 14 bases between. This CDR3 has 15 residues.

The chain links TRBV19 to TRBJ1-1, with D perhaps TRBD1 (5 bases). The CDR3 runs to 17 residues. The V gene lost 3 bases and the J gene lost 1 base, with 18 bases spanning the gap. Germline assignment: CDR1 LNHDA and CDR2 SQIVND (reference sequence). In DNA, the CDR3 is TGTGCCAGTAGTATTGGGTGGTACAGGCTGAAGAACACTGAAGCTTTCTTT. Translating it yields CASSIGWYRLKNTEAFF.

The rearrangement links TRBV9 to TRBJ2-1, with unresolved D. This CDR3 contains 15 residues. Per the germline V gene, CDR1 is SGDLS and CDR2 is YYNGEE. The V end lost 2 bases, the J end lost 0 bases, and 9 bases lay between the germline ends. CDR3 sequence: CASSVEDSSYNEQFF. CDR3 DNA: TGTGCCAGCAGCGTCGAGGATAGCTCCTACAATGAGCAGTTCTTC.